The present T cell receptor beta chain was sequenced within a study of post-analysis software for immune sequencing data. About the research overall: Recorded subtypes: relapsing-remitting, secondary progressive, progressive-relapsing; some patients unannotated.

TCR beta libraries were prepared from cDNA with unique molecular identifiers. TCRdb reprocessed the PCR reads with MiXCR, giving one entry per CDR3 protein. Of more than 350,000 distinct CDR3 sequences listed, 35% to 45% are singletons. The study, taken as a whole, reports: When the samples were clustered directly with F measure, those that had been prepared in the same batch showed strong co-clustering.

With regard to this clonotype: Its antigen is still unknown.

The receptor was isolated from a girl aged 2 to 9 with multiple sclerosis. Sequenced sample: blood.

The CDR3 DNA is TGCAGCGTTGAAATAAGCGGGAGTCAAGATACGCAGTATTTT. Amino acids: CSVEISGSQDTQYF. The chain links TRBV29-1 to TRBJ2-3, with 8 bases fitting TRBD2. The junction had 6 bases not matched to a gene; V was cut back by 2 bases and J by 5 bases. CDR3 length: 14 amino acids. Looked up from germline, CDR1 is SQVTM and CDR2 is ANQGSEA.